This T cell receptor beta chain was profiled in a study of T cell changes during pregnancy in multiple sclerosis. CDR3 length: 17 residues. Per germline, CDR1 SGHRS and CDR2 YFSETQ. V was clipped by 2 bases and J by 2 bases; unmatched bases: 8. Assay: immunoSEQ multiplex PCR; the TCRdb copy retains only in-frame clones and omits some. This sample yields under 50,000 clones, of which 95% are seen a single time; 5.5% to 7% belongs to the top ten. Here the sequenced sample was CD8+ T cells from peripheral blood mononuclear cells, taken in the first trimester of pregnancy. V is TRBV5-1 and J is TRBJ2-1, with 9 bases fitting TRBD1. This clonotype was obtained from a female donor with multiple sclerosis, enrolled in a pregnancy study. This CDR3 is CASSFLGQGGTYNEQFF. CDR3 in DNA: TGCGCCAGCAGCTTCCTGGGACAGGGTGGCACCTACAATGAGCAGTTCTTC.